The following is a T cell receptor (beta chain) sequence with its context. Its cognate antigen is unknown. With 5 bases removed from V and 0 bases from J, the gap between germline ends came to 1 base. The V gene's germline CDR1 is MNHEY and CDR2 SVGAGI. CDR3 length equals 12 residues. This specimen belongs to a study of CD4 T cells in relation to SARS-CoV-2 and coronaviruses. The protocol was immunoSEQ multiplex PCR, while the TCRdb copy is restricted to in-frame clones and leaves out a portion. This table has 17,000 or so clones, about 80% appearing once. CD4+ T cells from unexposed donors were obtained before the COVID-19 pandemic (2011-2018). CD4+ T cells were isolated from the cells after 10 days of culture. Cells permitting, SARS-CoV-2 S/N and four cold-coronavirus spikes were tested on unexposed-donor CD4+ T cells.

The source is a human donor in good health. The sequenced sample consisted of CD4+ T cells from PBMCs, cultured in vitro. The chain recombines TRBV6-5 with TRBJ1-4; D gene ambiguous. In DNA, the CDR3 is TGTGCCAGCAGTACAACTAATGAAAAACTGTTTTTT. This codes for CASSTTNEKLFF.